This T cell receptor (beta chain) was obtained from a study of T-cell reconstitution after alpha-beta-depleted transplantation in children. Study-wide results and limits: Newly made T cells mostly supplied T-cell counts and diversity one year after transplant. Roughly two months post-transplant, alpha-beta T cells reportedly originated from several hundred graft clones that had expanded. Diversity of TCRbeta at day 60 was high in some patients, arising from surviving recipient T cells and thymic progenitors.

This CDR3 has 15 amino acids. Germline CDR1 DFQATT, CDR2 SNEGSKA (reference sequence). V was cut by 6 bases and J by 0 bases, with 17 bases left in between. Unique molecular identifiers were built into the TCRbeta library. MiXCR, run by TCRdb on the PCR reads, gives a single entry per CDR3 protein. The sample includes 540,000 or so distinct CDR3 sequences, under 25% of them seen just once. Of note for this clonotype: Its antigen is not known.

This chain connects TRBV20-1 to TRBJ1-1; D is perhaps TRBD1 (5 bases). This clonotype originated in a boy younger than two who had a stem cell transplant for acute myeloid leukemia, so the T cells may come from the graft donor. The input for sequencing was PBMCs, mostly from graft donor cells, taken 360 days after TCRalphabeta/CD19-depleted stem cell transplant. The CDR3 DNA reads as TGCAGTGCCAAAGACAGCTGGTTAATGAACACTGAAGCTTTCTTT. Translation gives CSAKDSWLMNTEAFF.